The clone carrying this TCR beta chain was seen at least ten times. Its antigen is currently unknown. Unique molecular identifiers were incorporated into the prepared TCRbeta library. In TCRdb, the PCR reads were re-called with MiXCR into one record per CDR3 protein. The table lists about 200,000 distinct CDR3 sequences, 5% to 6.5% of them singletons. This entry belongs to a study of T-cell reconstitution after alpha-beta-depleted transplantation in children. Study-wide findings and caveats: Newly produced T cells mostly provided counts and TCRbeta diversity after one year, as hyperexpanded clones declined. Several patients had high TCRbeta diversity at day 60; it came from surviving recipient T cells and thymic progenitors. By about two months after transplant, alpha-beta T cells reportedly arose from several hundred graft clones that had expanded.

With 0 bases clipped from V and 5 bases from J, the junction kept 1 base outside the gene matches. The CDR3 totals 14 residues. Per germline, CDR1 LGHNA and CDR2 YSLEER. The specimen comprised PBMCs, sampled before TCRalphabeta/CD19-depleted stem cell transplant. The sequence was collected from a girl in the first two years of life with combined immunodeficiency, due to receive a stem cell transplant. The rearrangement uses TRBV4-3 and TRBJ2-7; 10 nucleotides agree with TRBD1. For the CDR3, the DNA is TGCGCCAGCAGCCAAGAGGACAGGGGGGACGAGCAGTACTTC. Protein product: CASSQEDRGDEQYF.